This T cell receptor beta chain was sequenced during a study of blood T cell repertoires in COVID-19. Study context: Recovered participants had two consecutive negative NP/OP PCR tests, healthcare professional clearance, or symptom resolution. From T cells, B-cell-depleted T cells, or PBMCs came the material, which was cDNA or gDNA.

In the original analysis: Estimation of nucleated cell counts was performed using reference gene primer amplification. The assay was immunoSEQ multiplex PCR, and TCRdb's table has in-frame clones only and misses some. V and J calls plus clone size are reproduced from that table; the DNA served to infer D and trimming. This table holds some 300,000 clones, approximately 90% found once. The germline CDR1 and CDR2 sequences are MDHEN and SYDVKM. V was cut by 2 bases and J by 2 bases, with 14 bases left in between. The CDR3 is 16 amino acids. Individuals drawn from under 30 US areas were roughly 18 to 95 years old.

Sequencing was performed on PBMCs or T cells enriched from blood (not recorded which). The chain uses TRBV28 and TRBJ2-3, with a tentative D call TRBD2 (7 bases). The sequence was collected from a woman aged 60 to 75 in a cohort exposed to, infected with or recovered from COVID-19 (not recorded which). Here the CDR3 reads CASSLDGGRPTDTQYF. The CDR3 DNA reads TGTGCCAGCAGTTTAGACGGGGGGCGCCCCACAGATACGCAGTATTTT. The variable domain in full, completed from reference TRBV28 and TRBJ2-3, reads DVKVTQSSRYLVKRTGEKVFLECVQDMDHENMFWYRQDPGLGLRLIYFSYDVKMKEKGDIPEGYSVSREKKERFSLILESASTNQTSMYLCASSLDGGRPTDTQYFGPGTRLTVL.